These 27 T cell receptor beta chains were all obtained from the same sample, sequenced in a study of blood T cell repertoires in COVID-19. Clones were sequenced by immunoSEQ multiplex PCR, and TCRdb holds only the in-frame ones, with some missing. This sample has over 200,000 clones, with roughly 84% found just once. Sequenced input: peripheral blood. The receptors shown here come from a man aged 50 to 59 with active or convalescent COVID-19.

The chain joins TRBV3-1 (or the pseudogene TRBV3-2) to TRBJ1-6, with unresolved D. With 1 base removed from V and 9 bases from J, the gap between germline ends came to 7 bases. The germline V gene encodes CDR1 LGHDT and CDR2 YNNKEL (reference sequence). The CDR3 runs 13 residues. The CDR3 reads CASSQAGPSPLHF. CDR3 sequence (DNA): TGTGCCAGCAGCCAAGCTGGCCCTTCACCCCTCCACTTT.

This clone was observed many times. This chain uses TRBV5-6 with TRBJ2-5, with TRBD2 matching over 9 bases. Germline assignment: CDR1 SGHDT and CDR2 YYEEEE. The ends lost 4 bases at V and 4 bases at J; junction bases unmatched: 11. The CDR3 is 16 amino acids. As DNA, the CDR3 is TGTGCCAGCAGCCTTAGTGGCTTAGCGGGGGTAGAGACCCAGTACTTC. Protein: CASSLSGLAGVETQYF.

This sequence joins TRBV10-1 and TRBJ1-2; the match to TRBD1 covers 7 bases. J gave up 4 bases and V 6 bases, and 5 bases lay outside the gene matches. The CDR3 has 13 residues. Germline CDR1 reads WNHNN; CDR2 reads SYGVQD (reference sequence). The CDR3 sequence: CASSKTGTYGYTF. The CDR3 coding sequence is TGCGCCAGCAGCAAGACAGGGACCTATGGCTACACCTTC.

The chain recombines TRBV28 with TRBJ1-2; D is possibly TRBD1 (6 bases). The germline V gene encodes CDR1 MDHEN and CDR2 SYDVKM. The CDR3 is made up of 14 amino acids. Deletions cut 3 bases from V and 8 bases from J, with 16 bases between. In DNA form, the CDR3 reads TGTGCCAGCAGTTTGTTACAGGGTAGGGGGGGCTACACCTTC. This translates into CASSLLQGRGGYTF.

The V and J genes are TRBV7-2 and TRBJ2-3; D might be TRBD1 (5 bases). Germline V gives CDR1 SGHTA, CDR2 FQGNSA. CDR3 length: 13 amino acids. Trimming cost V 5 bases and J 10 bases, with 16 bases left between them. The CDR3 DNA follows: TGTGCCAGCAGCCGTACGACAGTATCCTCGCAGTATTTT. It specifies CASSRTTVSSQYF.

The CDR3 DNA follows: TGTGCCAGCAGCTTTAACCGGGACAGGGCTGGCTACACCTTC. This translates into CASSFNRDRAGYTF. The rearrangement joins TRBV7-9 to TRBJ1-2, with 9 bases that match TRBD1. Per germline, CDR1 SEHNR and CDR2 FQNEAQ (reference sequence). V was pared by 3 bases and J by 7 bases, with 6 bases of the junction left unmatched. The CDR3 is 14 amino acids.

Points on this clone: This specimen includes other DNA sequences encoding the same CDR3. The chain has TRBV5-1 and TRBJ2-3; TRBD1 matches at 9 bases. J lost 6 bases, V lost 4 bases, and 6 bases had no gene match. The germline CDR1 and CDR2 sequences are SGHRS and YFSETQ. There are 14 residues in the CDR3. This chain's CDR3 is CASSPGQGADTQYF. The CDR3 DNA follows: TGCGCCAGCAGCCCGGGACAGGGAGCCGATACGCAGTATTTT.

The V gene is TRBV18, the J gene TRBJ2-1, with D unclear. CDR1 and CDR2 (germline): KGHSH, LQKENI. The CDR3 length is 13 residues. Trimming took 1 base from V and 8 from J, leaving 9 bases between them. DNA of the CDR3: TGTGCCAGCTCACCACGCGTTACCTATGAGCAGTTCTTC. Translated: CASSPRVTYEQFF. The full variable domain, with the rest looked up from reference TRBV18 and TRBJ2-1, is NAGVMQNPRHLVRRRGQEARLRCSPMKGHSHVYWYRQLPEEGLKFMVYLQKENIIDESGMPKERFSAEFPKEGPSILRIQQVVRGDSAAYFCASSPRVTYEQFFGPGTRLTVL.

CDR3 sequence: CASSLYSRGFNSPLHF. The CDR3 DNA reads TGTGCCAGCAGCTTATACTCCAGGGGCTTTAATTCACCCCTCCACTTT. This chain connects TRBV7-8 to TRBJ1-6, with D possibly being TRBD1 (6 bases). The length of the CDR3 is 16 residues. CDR1 and CDR2 from the germline V gene are SGHVS and FQNEAQ. V shed 2 bases and J shed 6 bases, with 14 bases lying between them. Full variable domain (outside the CDR3, taken from reference TRBV7-8 and TRBJ1-6): GAGVSQSPRYKVAKRGQDVALRCDPISGHVSLFWYQQALGQGPEFLTYFQNEAQLDKSGLPSDRFFAERPEGSVSTLKIQRTQQEDSAVYLCASSLYSRGFNSPLHFGNGTRLTVT.

The CDR3 nucleotides are TGTGCCAGTAATTGGGCGAACACTGAAGCTTTCTTT. This gives the protein CASNWANTEAFF. V gene TRBV19 combines with J gene TRBJ1-1; D gene ambiguous. Looked up from germline, CDR1 is LNHDA and CDR2 is SQIVND (reference sequence). V lost 7 bases and J 1 base, leaving 7 bases between the germline ends. This CDR3 is 12 amino acids long.

The chain has TRBV11-1 and TRBJ1-6; D is possibly TRBD1 (5 bases). Trimming cost V 5 bases and J 10 bases, with 15 bases left between them. CDR3 size: 14 residues. Germline CDR1 SGHAT, CDR2 FQDESV (reference sequence). The chain's CDR3 is CASSLPQRGSPLHF. The CDR3 DNA follows: TGTGCCAGCAGCCTACCACAAAGGGGCTCACCCCTCCACTTT.

V gene TRBV2 combines with J gene TRBJ2-7; 9 bases match TRBD2. Per germline, CDR1 SNHLY and CDR2 FYNNEI. V lost 7 bases to trimming and J lost 4 bases; unmatched junction nucleotides: 8. The CDR3 sequence is 14 residues long. The CDR3 protein is CASMNSGGPYEQYF. The DNA of the CDR3 is TGTGCCAGCATGAATAGCGGGGGCCCTTACGAGCAGTACTTC.

CDR3 in amino acids: CASSPEARPPGETQYF. CDR3 sequence (DNA): TGCGCCAGCAGCCCGGAGGCGCGGCCCCCCGGGGAGACCCAGTACTTC. This chain links TRBV4-1 with TRBJ2-5, with D maybe TRBD2 (5 bases). The CDR3 sequence is 16 residues long. Trimming pared 4 bases from V and 5 bases from J, leaving 20 bases between. The germline V gene encodes CDR1 MGHRA and CDR2 YSYEKL.

CDR3 in amino acids: CASSPQHRGQNTGELFF. The CDR3 DNA reads TGTGCCAGCAGCCCCCAACACAGGGGGCAGAACACCGGGGAGCTGTTTTTT. The chain has TRBV4-2 and TRBJ2-2; 9 nucleotides match TRBD1. The germline gives CDR1 LGHNA, CDR2 YNFKEQ. The V and J ends lost 4 bases and 1 base, in that order; junction bases with no gene match: 7. This CDR3 is built from 17 residues.

V is TRBV5-6 and J is TRBJ2-5; 11 positions match TRBD1. Germline V gives CDR1 SGHDT, CDR2 YYEEEE. This CDR3 has 15 amino acids. J was trimmed by 3 bases and V by 2 bases; bases with no gene match: 3. The CDR3 nucleotides are TGTGCCAGCAGCTTTAGGACAGGGGGCGAAGAGACCCAGTACTTC. This sequence encodes CASSFRTGGEETQYF.

This clone was picked up one time. V is TRBV6-1 and J is TRBJ1-6; 7 nucleotides match TRBD1. CDR1 MNHNS and CDR2 SASEGT come from the germline V gene. This CDR3 has 15 residues. J gave up 7 bases and V 3 bases, and 6 bases lay outside the gene matches. The CDR3 spells CASSDETGKNSPLHF. In nucleotides, the CDR3 is TGTGCCAGCAGTGACGAGACAGGGAAAAATTCACCCCTCCACTTT.

In this sample, this clone turned up a few times. The chain employs TRBV6-5 and TRBJ1-3; D not resolved. Germline V CDR1 and CDR2: MNHEY, SVGAGI. CDR3 length: 13 amino acids. V was cut by 6 bases and J by 3 bases, with 9 bases left in between. The CDR3 DNA sequence: TGTGCCAGCAGAAAGGAGTATGGAAACACCATATATTTT. Its translation: CASRKEYGNTIYF.

With regard to this clone: An end of the junction does not agree with germline; a read error may underlie this. The V and J genes are TRBV4-1 and TRBJ1-4; D possibly corresponds to TRBD1 (6 bases). Germline CDR1 MGHRA, CDR2 YSYEKL. The CDR3 runs 15 residues. CDR3 residues: CARSQLGGGNEKLFF. CDR3 sequence (DNA): TGCGCCCGCAGCCAACTAGGGGGGGGTAATGAAAAACTGTTTTTT.

The rearrangement links TRBV27 to TRBJ2-3; TRBD2 agrees at 8 bases. This CDR3 contains 15 residues. Per the germline V gene, CDR1 is MNHEY and CDR2 is SMNVEV (reference sequence). With 0 bases clipped from V and 5 bases from J, the junction kept 4 bases outside the gene matches. The CDR3 spells CASSLSHLAGDTQYF. Written as DNA, the CDR3 is TGTGCCAGCAGTTTATCGCACCTAGCGGGAGATACGCAGTATTTT.

The chain carries TRBV2 and TRBJ2-3, with D perhaps matching TRBD2 (7 bases). The CDR3 is made up of 13 amino acids. Germline assignment: CDR1 SNHLY and CDR2 FYNNEI. Trimming took off 8 bases at V and 1 base at J, with 10 bases between the two ends. The CDR3 coding sequence is TGTGCCAGCGTAGGGGGGGGCACAGATACGCAGTATTTT. Translation gives CASVGGGTDTQYF.

The J gene is TRBJ2-7, the V gene TRBV4-1, with TRBD1 as a possible D gene (6 bases). Between the trimmed V and J ends, which lost 0 bases and 5 bases, there was a span of 8 bases. Germline assignment: CDR1 MGHRA and CDR2 YSYEKL. The CDR3 totals 13 residues. The CDR3 nucleotides are TGCGCCAGCAGCCAAGAGGGGGCCCACGAGCAGTACTTC. Its translation is CASSQEGAHEQYF.

This chain links TRBV7-2 with TRBJ1-2; D unclear. Germline V gene lookup returns CDR1 SGHTA and CDR2 FQGNSA. V lost 0 bases and J lost 8, with 13 bases in between. This CDR3 region has 14 residues. The CDR3 DNA reads TGTGCCAGCAGCTTAGCGCTGGAGAGTTACGGCTACACCTTC. Its protein is CASSLALESYGYTF.

The genes are TRBV2 and TRBJ2-1, with D unresolved. The germline V gene encodes CDR1 SNHLY and CDR2 FYNNEI. Trimming removed 3 bases from V and 11 bases from J, with 8 bases in between. The CDR3 totals 11 residues. The CDR3 protein is CASSDEPKQFF. The CDR3 region has the DNA TGTGCCAGCAGTGACGAGCCTAAGCAGTTCTTC. Combining the CDR3 with reference TRBV2 and TRBJ2-1 gives the whole variable domain EPEVTQTPSHQVTQMGQEVILRCVPISNHLYFYWYRQILGQKVEFLVSFYNNEISEKSEIFDDQFSVERPDGSNFTLKIRSTKLEDSAMYFCASSDEPKQFFGPGTRLTVL.

The rearrangement links TRBV18 to TRBJ2-3; 9 nucleotides agree with TRBD1. The CDR3 totals 15 residues. CDR1 KGHSH and CDR2 LQKENI come from the germline V gene. Trimming cost V 7 bases and J 3 bases; bases outside gene matches: 8. CDR3 region: CASLIGTGPTDTQYF. CDR3 DNA: TGTGCCAGCTTAATTGGGACAGGGCCAACAGATACGCAGTATTTT.

The gene calls are TRBV11-2 and TRBJ2-1; 8 bases match TRBD2. Germline loops: CDR1 SGHAT, CDR2 FQNNGV. The junction had 9 bases not matched to a gene; V was cut back by 4 bases and J by 4 bases. The CDR3 sequence is 16 residues long. This CDR3 reads CASSSDGLAVYNEQFF. CDR3 in DNA: TGTGCCAGCAGCTCCGATGGACTAGCCGTTTACAATGAGCAGTTCTTC.

This clone was seen only once. CDR3 protein: CASSLDGRQGQDTQYF. CDR3 in DNA: TGTGCCAGCAGCTTAGATGGACGGCAGGGGCAAGATACGCAGTATTTT. The chain carries TRBV11-3 and TRBJ2-3; TRBD1 might be the D (6 bases). CDR3 length equals 16 residues. The germline CDR1 and CDR2 sequences are SGHNT and YENEEA. V was shortened by 0 bases and J by 5 bases, with 15 bases between the two germline ends. The variable domain in full, completed from reference TRBV11-3 and TRBJ2-3, reads EAGVVQSPRYKIIEKKQPVAFWCNPISGHNTLYWYLQNLGQGPELLIRYENEEAVDDSQLPKDRFSAERLKGVDSTLKIQPAELGDSAVYLCASSLDGRQGQDTQYFGPGTRLTVL.

The rearrangement joins TRBV9 to TRBJ2-3; D not certain. The CDR3 length is 13 residues. V dropped 3 bases and J dropped 4 bases, with 9 bases sitting between them. The germline V gene encodes CDR1 SGDLS and CDR2 YYNGEE. The CDR3 sequence is CASSGRGPDTQYF. CDR3 in DNA: TGTGCCAGCAGCGGTCGCGGCCCAGATACGCAGTATTTT.